This record concerns one T cell receptor beta chain sequence. What it recognizes is unknown. A much larger clone lies one base from this, so it may be a read error. This entry is derived from a study of breast tumors, draining lymph nodes, adjacent tissues. Study-wide points: Tumor and nontumor repertoires were significantly more similar in luminal-like than in basal-like breast cancer. Tumor repertoires ranked between lymph nodes and nontumor tissue in diversity, with V and J gene preferences. Data fit most tumor T cells coming from lymph node, expanding in tumor. The lymph node origin of tumor T cells was framed as consistent with a hypothesis, not demonstrated.

TCRdb re-called the multiplex PCR reads with MiXCR, one entry per CDR3 protein. Seen here are some 65,000 distinct CDR3 sequences, approximately 45% observed once, and the top ten hold about 8.4%. The sequenced sample consisted of breast tumor tissue. The sequence was obtained from a female donor with breast cancer. Some clones in this sample may be carry-over from other donors' samples.

The CDR3 region has the DNA TGTGCCAGCAGGCCCCAGAGGCCTGAAGCTTTCTTT. Translation gives CASRPQRPEAFF. This sequence joins TRBV6-6 and TRBJ1-1, with D hard to call. Deletions cut 6 bases from V and 6 bases from J, with 11 bases between. The CDR3 has 12 amino acids. The germline gives CDR1 MNHNY, CDR2 SVGAGI (reference sequence).